This record looks at one TCR beta chain sequence and its context. This clonotype was recorded a few times. This clone's antigen is unknown. No much larger clonotype is one base removed from it; base qualities were not supplied. Libraries were made using PCR. These reads were obtained on an Illumina HiSeq 2500. Molecular barcoding was employed in the preparation of TCR libraries, with unique molecular identifiers being used to normalize TCRbeta repertoire quantification. TCRdb's own reprocessing of the public reads used fastp at Q25 and MiXCR and kept productive beta chains. Rows with a matching CDR3 protein are joined into one entry that keeps the most common DNA and genes. This sample has hundreds of thousands of distinct CDR3 sequences in its table, and around 17% of those were observed once. The ten largest clones represent 1.1% of the sample. The data were taken from a study of T-cell reconstitution after alpha-beta-depleted transplantation in children (dated by TCRdb to 2016 to 2018). Describing the broader study: Using TCR repertoire profiling, the study quantitatively followed how T-cell immune reconstitution unfolded in children after TCRalphabeta/CD19-depleted allogeneic hematopoietic cell transplantation.

Here the sequenced sample was PBMCs from the stem cell graft donor, taken from the stem cell graft. This receptor was obtained from a human donor who donated a stem cell graft to a child with acute myeloid leukemia.

In nucleotides, the sequence is TGTGCCACCAGTGGTCCCGACAGGGGGCGAACCGGGGAGCTGTTTTTT. It codes for CATSGPDRGRTGELFF. The chain links TRBV24-1 with TRBJ2-2, and 10 junctional nucleotides match TRBD1. The CDR3 contains 16 residues, cysteine and phenylalanine counted. Only the CDR3 part of the read is kept: 48 bases, read in frame from the first base. For this chain, trimming is 5 bases at the V end and 5 bases at the J end, and the number of junction bases without a gene match is 7. CDR1 KGHDR and CDR2 SFDVKD were looked up in the germline V gene.